The 8 T cell receptor beta chains presented below share a single source sample, sequenced in a study of graft-versus-host responses after intestinal transplantation. No antigen is known for these receptors. TCRdb's table, derived via immunoSEQ multiplex PCR, lists solely in-frame clones and lacks some. The table has 90,000 to 120,000 clones, 87% seen once. Sequenced here: unstimulated CD4+ T cells sorted from spleen or lymph node cells, sampled before intestinal transplant. All receptors come from a human donor who received an intestinal transplant.

CDR3 region: CAISESHQGIYGYTF. The CDR3 DNA sequence: TGTGCCATCAGTGAGTCCCACCAGGGGATCTATGGCTACACCTTC. The J gene is TRBJ1-2, the V gene TRBV10-3; D is perhaps TRBD1 (6 bases). Germline-derived CDR1 and CDR2 are ENHRY and SYGVKD. The V gene lost 0 bases and the J gene lost 4 bases, with 12 bases spanning the gap. The CDR3 totals 15 residues.

The chain employs TRBV27 and TRBJ1-1, with TRBD1 as a possible D gene (6 bases). Per germline, CDR1 MNHEY and CDR2 SMNVEV (reference sequence). CDR3 length: 16 amino acids. Trimming removed 3 bases at V and 1 base at J, with 15 bases between. The CDR3: CASSFLTGGGNTEAFF. CDR3 coding DNA: TGTGCCAGCAGTTTCCTGACAGGAGGAGGGAACACTGAAGCTTTCTTT.

V gene TRBV27 combines with J gene TRBJ2-7; 7 bases fit TRBD1. Germline V gene lookup returns CDR1 MNHEY and CDR2 SMNVEV (reference sequence). This CDR3 contains 13 residues. J gave up 0 bases and V 6 bases, and 2 bases lay outside the gene matches. CDR3 DNA: TGTGCCAGCAGGACAGGGATCTCCTACGAGCAGTACTTC. The encoded protein is CASRTGISYEQYF.

This chain uses TRBV6-5 with TRBJ1-6, with a weak D call TRBD1 (6 bases). CDR3 length: 15 amino acids. Germline CDR1 reads MNHEY; CDR2 reads SVGAGI. V shed 3 bases and J shed 8 bases, with 14 bases lying between them. CDR3 loop: CASSYWHRADSPLHF. As DNA, the CDR3 is TGTGCCAGCAGTTATTGGCACAGGGCGGATTCACCCCTCCACTTT.

The CDR3 region is CASSYLAGRHTDTQYF. DNA of the CDR3: TGTGCCAGCAGTTACTTAGCAGGGCGCCACACAGATACGCAGTATTTT. The chain carries TRBV6-6 and TRBJ2-3; tentatively, D is TRBD1 (5 bases). Trimming left V 1 base short and J 2 bases short, with 13 bases between. CDR3 length equals 16 residues. Germline CDR1 is MNHNY and CDR2 is SVGAGI (reference sequence).

V usage is TRBV27 and J usage is TRBJ2-7; D might be TRBD2 (6 bases). The V end lost 6 bases, the J end lost 1 base, and 10 bases lay between the germline ends. This CDR3 is built from 13 residues. Looked up from germline, CDR1 is MNHEY and CDR2 is SMNVEV (reference sequence). CDR3 sequence: CASSREWSYEQYF. The CDR3, as DNA: TGTGCCAGCAGCCGGGAGTGGTCCTACGAGCAGTACTTC.

The chain carries TRBV5-1 and TRBJ2-1; 7 bases map to TRBD2. J lost 6 bases, V lost 4 bases, and 13 bases had no gene match. Germline V gene lookup returns CDR1 SGHRS and CDR2 YFSETQ. CDR3 length: 16 amino acids. The CDR3 spells CASSPGLVYQPNEQFF. The CDR3 DNA is TGCGCCAGCAGCCCCGGACTAGTTTATCAACCCAATGAGCAGTTCTTC.

This chain connects TRBV6-5 to TRBJ1-2; 8 positions match TRBD1. CDR1 MNHEY and CDR2 SVGAGI come from the germline V gene. V lost 4 bases and J lost 6; bases outside the gene matches: 4. CDR3 size: 13 residues. The CDR3, as DNA: TGTGCCAGCAGTTCGACAGGGGAAAATGGCTACACCTTC. It codes for CASSSTGENGYTF.